The 25 T cell receptor beta chains reported below all come from one sample, sequenced in a study of blood T cell repertoires in COVID-19. Data came from immunoSEQ multiplex PCR; TCRdb stores just in-frame clones and leaves some out. Of roughly 240,000 clones in the sample, around 86% were seen once. Sequencing was done on a sample of peripheral blood. The source of these receptors is an older woman who had recovered from COVID-19.

This clone was recorded once. This sequence joins TRBV19 and TRBJ1-1, with a possible D match to TRBD1 (6 bases). The CDR3 consists of 14 residues. Germline CDR1 and CDR2: LNHDA and SQIVND (reference sequence). The V gene lost 5 bases and the J gene lost 4 bases, with 14 bases spanning the gap. CDR3 sequence: CASSGGGSGTEAFF. CDR3 nucleotide sequence: TGTGCCAGTAGTGGTGGGGGCTCGGGCACTGAAGCTTTCTTT. Filled out from reference TRBV19 and TRBJ1-1, the complete variable domain reads DGGITQSPKYLFRKEGQNVTLSCEQNLNHDAMYWYRQDPGQGLRLIYYSQIVNDFQKGDIAEGYSVSREKKESFPLTVTSAQKNPTAFYLCASSGGGSGTEAFFGQGTRLTVV.

This clone showed up just once. V usage is TRBV15 and J usage is TRBJ2-2; TRBD1 matches 7 bases. Germline assignment: CDR1 LNHNV and CDR2 YYDKDF (reference sequence). Losses at the gene ends were 1 base for V and 1 base for J; bases not matched to a gene: 3. This CDR3 has 16 amino acids. CDR3: CATSRGRTGNTGELFF. CDR3 DNA: TGTGCCACCAGCAGAGGGAGGACAGGGAACACCGGGGAGCTGTTTTTT.

This chain joins TRBV6-6 and TRBJ1-1; 8 bases are a match to TRBD1. CDR3 length equals 20 residues. Unmatched junction bases numbered 23, after V lost 5 bases and J lost 3 bases. CDR1 and CDR2 (germline): MNHNY, SVGAGI (reference sequence). CDR3 sequence reads: CASSLRYRGSEFRLDTEAFF. DNA for the CDR3: TGTGCCAGCAGTCTACGGTACAGGGGGAGTGAGTTTCGTTTGGACACTGAAGCTTTCTTT.

As concerns this clone: Other DNA sequences in the sample encode the same CDR3. V usage is TRBV9 and J usage is TRBJ1-1, with D possibly TRBD1 on 6 matching bases. Germline assignment: CDR1 SGDLS and CDR2 YYNGEE. The CDR3 length is 14 residues. With 0 bases removed from V and 4 bases from J, the gap between germline ends came to 10 bases. The CDR3 region is CASSVDGGGTEAFF. The CDR3 nucleotides are TGTGCCAGCAGCGTAGATGGGGGCGGCACTGAAGCTTTCTTT.

This clone was counted once. This chain joins TRBV4-2 and TRBJ2-1; possible D gene TRBD2, 6 bases. Germline loops: CDR1 LGHNA, CDR2 YNFKEQ. Trimming removed 3 bases at V and 7 bases at J, with 10 bases between. This CDR3 contains 13 residues. The CDR3: CASSQLALNEQFF. In nucleotides, the CDR3 is TGTGCCAGCAGCCAGCTAGCGCTGAATGAGCAGTTCTTC.

The chain employs TRBV25-1 and TRBJ1-4, with D perhaps matching TRBD1 (6 bases). CDR1 MGHDK and CDR2 SYGVNS come from the germline V gene. The V and J ends lost 3 bases and 5 bases respectively, with 13 bases between them. The CDR3 covers 15 residues. Written as DNA, the CDR3 is TGTGCCAGCAGTGAGATTTGGACAGAAAATGAAAAACTGTTTTTT. Protein sequence: CASSEIWTENEKLFF.

The chain is built from TRBV28 and TRBJ1-1; D not resolved. Germline assignment: CDR1 MDHEN and CDR2 SYDVKM. The CDR3 is 12 amino acids. V was trimmed by 5 bases and J by 0 bases, leaving 4 bases between them. The CDR3 loop is CASSPVNTEAFF. The CDR3 region has the DNA TGTGCCAGCAGTCCCGTGAACACTGAAGCTTTCTTT. The variable domain in full, completed from reference TRBV28 and TRBJ1-1, reads DVKVTQSSRYLVKRTGEKVFLECVQDMDHENMFWYRQDPGLGLRLIYFSYDVKMKEKGDIPEGYSVSREKKERFSLILESASTNQTSMYLCASSPVNTEAFFGQGTRLTVV.

The chain uses TRBV7-3 and TRBJ2-1; TRBD1 agrees at 7 bases. J gave up 3 bases and V 5 bases, and 4 bases lay outside the gene matches. The germline CDR1 and CDR2 sequences are SGHTA and FQGTGA. The CDR3 length is 14 residues. The CDR3 spells CASSDGTVYNEQFF. CDR3 sequence (DNA): TGTGCCAGCAGCGACGGGACAGTCTACAATGAGCAGTTCTTC. Using reference TRBV7-3 and TRBJ2-1 for the parts outside the CDR3, the full variable domain is GAGVSQTPSNKVTEKGKYVELRCDPISGHTALYWYRQSLGQGPEFLIYFQGTGAADDSGLPNDRFFAVRPEGSVSTLKIQRTERGDSAVYLCASSDGTVYNEQFFGPGTRLTVL.

The CDR3 protein is CAISEPGLAGGSYEQYF. The CDR3 nucleotides are TGTGCCATCAGTGAGCCCGGACTAGCGGGGGGGTCCTACGAGCAGTACTTC. The J gene is TRBJ2-7, the V gene TRBV10-3, with 15 bases lining up with TRBD2. V shed 2 bases, J shed 1 base, and the junction held 3 bases outside the gene matches. The CDR3 spans 17 residues. Germline V gene data show CDR1 as ENHRY and CDR2 as SYGVKD.

This clone has a single count. The V call is TRBV19, the J call TRBJ2-3, with D perhaps matching TRBD2 (5 bases). This CDR3 region has 15 residues. Germline lookup yields CDR1 LNHDA and CDR2 SQIVND (reference sequence). V gave up 5 bases and J gave up 2 bases, with 14 bases separating them. CDR3 in amino acids: CASSPPGTITDTQYF. DNA for the CDR3: TGTGCCAGTAGTCCCCCGGGAACTATCACAGATACGCAGTATTTT. The full variable domain, in which reference TRBV19 and TRBJ2-3 provide the parts outside the CDR3, is DGGITQSPKYLFRKEGQNVTLSCEQNLNHDAMYWYRQDPGQGLRLIYYSQIVNDFQKGDIAEGYSVSREKKESFPLTVTSAQKNPTAFYLCASSPPGTITDTQYFGPGTRLTVL.

The rearrangement links TRBV2 to TRBJ2-3; tentatively, D is TRBD1 (5 bases). Germline lookup yields CDR1 SNHLY and CDR2 FYNNEI. V was trimmed by 10 bases and J by 4 bases, leaving 18 bases between them. The CDR3 runs 14 residues. This CDR3 reads CATSSNSRADTQYF. For the CDR3, the DNA is TGTGCCACCAGCTCCAATAGCAGGGCAGATACGCAGTATTTT.

The V gene is TRBV6-2 or TRBV6-3, the J gene TRBJ1-1; TRBD1 might be the D (6 bases). Germline values: CDR1 MNHEY, CDR2 SVGEGT. The CDR3 runs to 15 residues. The V and J ends lost 1 base and 2 bases respectively, with 11 bases between them. The CDR3 here is CASSYFDRRNTEAFF. DNA of the CDR3: TGTGCCAGCAGTTACTTTGACAGGAGAAACACTGAAGCTTTCTTT.

This clone was picked up many times. V and J are TRBV4-1 and TRBJ2-5; D is unclear. Germline V gene lookup returns CDR1 MGHRA and CDR2 YSYEKL. Trimming took off 1 base at V and 5 bases at J, with 8 bases between the two ends. There are 13 residues in the CDR3. The CDR3 bases are TGCGCCAGCAGCCAAGGCAGGTTGGAGACCCAGTACTTC. This translates into CASSQGRLETQYF.

This chain connects TRBV5-4 to TRBJ1-2; D gene ambiguous. With 4 bases removed from V and 2 bases from J, the gap between germline ends came to 12 bases. This CDR3 spans 14 amino acids. CDR1 is SGHNT, CDR2 YYREEE, per germline (reference sequence). Written as DNA, the CDR3 is TGTGCCAGCAGCCTCTCCGGGGTGAACTATGGCTACACCTTC. Translating gives CASSLSGVNYGYTF.

The rearrangement joins TRBV6-1 to TRBJ1-5; D uncertain. Trimming removed 2 bases from V and 0 bases from J, with 11 bases in between. Germline CDR1 reads MNHNS; CDR2 reads SASEGT. The CDR3 runs 16 residues. CDR3 DNA: TGTGCCAGCAGTGAATCGGCGGGTTATAGCAATCAGCCCCAGCATTTT. It codes for CASSESAGYSNQPQHF.

The V call is TRBV27, the J call TRBJ1-6; D perhaps matches TRBD1 (5 bases). The CDR3 contains 12 residues. CDR1 and CDR2 (germline): MNHEY, SMNVEV (reference sequence). The ends were cut back, 6 bases at V and 11 bases at J, with 11 bases in the middle. CDR3 sequence: CASRSQGTPLHF. The CDR3 bases are TGTGCCAGCAGGTCCCAGGGAACACCCCTCCACTTT.

In its sample, this clone was seen a few times. The chain couples TRBV14 to TRBJ2-7, with 7 bases matching TRBD2. Unmatched junction bases numbered 7, after V lost 3 bases and J lost 2 bases. Germline CDR1 reads SGHDN; CDR2 reads FVKESK. CDR3 length: 15 residues. This CDR3 is CASSHFVGGTYEQYF. The CDR3 DNA is TGTGCCAGCAGCCATTTCGTCGGGGGGACCTACGAGCAGTACTTC.

The gene calls are TRBV7-2 and TRBJ2-3; 11 bases are shared with TRBD2. This CDR3 is built from 15 residues. V lost 5 bases, J lost 6 bases, and 7 bases stayed unmatched. CDR1 is SGHTA, CDR2 FQGNSA, per germline. This CDR3 is CASSQTSGKGDTQYF. The CDR3 region has the DNA TGTGCCAGCAGCCAGACTAGCGGGAAAGGGGATACGCAGTATTTT.

The CDR3 DNA follows: TGTGCCAGCAGCCAAGTACTAGGGCGCGAGACCCAGTACTTC. Translated: CASSQVLGRETQYF. V gene TRBV3-1 (or the pseudogene TRBV3-2) combines with J gene TRBJ2-5; possibly TRBD2 for D (5 bases). Germline values: CDR1 LGHDT, CDR2 YNNKEL (reference sequence). The CDR3 covers 14 residues. V lost 1 base and J 5 bases, leaving 11 bases between the germline ends.

This chain links TRBV19 with TRBJ1-2; the D is unclear. The V and J ends lost 3 bases and 1 base respectively, with 15 bases between them. This CDR3 has 16 amino acids. Germline V lookup: CDR1 LNHDA, CDR2 SQIVND (reference sequence). The CDR3 DNA reads TGTGCCAGTAGTATGGAGGGAAAATCGGGTAACTATGGCTACACCTTC. Translated: CASSMEGKSGNYGYTF.

This clone was seen at least ten times. V usage is TRBV3-1 (or the pseudogene TRBV3-2) and J usage is TRBJ2-3, with D maybe TRBD2 (6 bases). The V gene lost 1 base and the J gene lost 2 bases, with 16 bases spanning the gap. This CDR3 is built from 17 residues. Germline CDR1 LGHDT, CDR2 YNNKEL (reference sequence). CDR3 in DNA: TGTGCCAGCAGCCAAGTTGCCGGGACTTCCTACACAGATACGCAGTATTTT. Translation: CASSQVAGTSYTDTQYF.

The chain combines TRBV18 with TRBJ2-2; 14 bases map to TRBD2. V lost 4 bases to trimming and J lost 2 bases; unmatched junction nucleotides: 3. There are 17 residues in the CDR3. Germline-derived CDR1 and CDR2 are KGHSH and LQKENI. As DNA, the CDR3 is TGTGCCAGCTCACGGACTAGCGGGGGGCCAAACACCGGGGAGCTGTTTTTT. The encoded protein is CASSRTSGGPNTGELFF.

This chain uses TRBV5-1 with TRBJ1-3; D remains unclear. The V end was cut by 3 bases, the J end by 0 bases, with 4 bases between. CDR1 and CDR2 from the germline V gene are SGHRS and YFSETQ. The CDR3 is 13 amino acids. For the CDR3, the DNA is TGCGCCAGCAGCTCCATCTCTGGAAACACCATATATTTT. Its protein product is CASSSISGNTIYF.

This chain uses TRBV5-1 with TRBJ2-6; 8 bases match TRBD1. The germline gives CDR1 SGHRS, CDR2 YFSETQ. CDR3 length: 17 residues. V lost 6 bases, J lost 0 bases, and 8 bases stayed unmatched. This CDR3 reads CASTKDREYSGANVLTF. DNA for the CDR3: TGCGCCAGCACCAAGGACAGGGAGTACTCTGGGGCCAACGTCCTGACTTTC. Drawing the rest from reference TRBV5-1 and TRBJ2-6, the complete variable domain is KAGVTQTPRYLIKTRGQQVTLSCSPISGHRSVSWYQQTPGQGLQFLFEYFSETQRNKGNFPGRFSGRQFSNSRSEMNVSTLELGDSALYLCASTKDREYSGANVLTFGAGSRLTVL.

This chain joins TRBV27 and TRBJ2-1, with D uncertain. CDR3 size: 15 residues. Germline values: CDR1 MNHEY, CDR2 SMNVEV (reference sequence). V shed 6 bases and J shed 0 bases, with 12 bases lying between them. As DNA, the CDR3 is TGTGCCAGCAGCGCCACATGGAGCTCCTACAATGAGCAGTTCTTC. This codes for CASSATWSSYNEQFF.